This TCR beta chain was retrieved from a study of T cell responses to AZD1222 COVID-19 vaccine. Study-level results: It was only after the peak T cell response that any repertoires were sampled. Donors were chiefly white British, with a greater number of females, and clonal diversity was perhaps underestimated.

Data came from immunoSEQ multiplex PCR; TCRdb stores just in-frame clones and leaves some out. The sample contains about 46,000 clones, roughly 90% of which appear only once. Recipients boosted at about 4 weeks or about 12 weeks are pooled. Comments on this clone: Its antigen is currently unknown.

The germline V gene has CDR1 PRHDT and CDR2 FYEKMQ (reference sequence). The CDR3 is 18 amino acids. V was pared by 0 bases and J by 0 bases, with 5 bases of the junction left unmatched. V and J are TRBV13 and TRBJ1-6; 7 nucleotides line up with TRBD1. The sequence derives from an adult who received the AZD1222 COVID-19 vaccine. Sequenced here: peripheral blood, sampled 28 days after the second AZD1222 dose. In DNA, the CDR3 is TGTGCCAGCAGCTTAGGTACAGGGGTGAGCTCCTATAATTCACCCCTCCACTTT. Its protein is CASSLGTGVSSYNSPLHF.